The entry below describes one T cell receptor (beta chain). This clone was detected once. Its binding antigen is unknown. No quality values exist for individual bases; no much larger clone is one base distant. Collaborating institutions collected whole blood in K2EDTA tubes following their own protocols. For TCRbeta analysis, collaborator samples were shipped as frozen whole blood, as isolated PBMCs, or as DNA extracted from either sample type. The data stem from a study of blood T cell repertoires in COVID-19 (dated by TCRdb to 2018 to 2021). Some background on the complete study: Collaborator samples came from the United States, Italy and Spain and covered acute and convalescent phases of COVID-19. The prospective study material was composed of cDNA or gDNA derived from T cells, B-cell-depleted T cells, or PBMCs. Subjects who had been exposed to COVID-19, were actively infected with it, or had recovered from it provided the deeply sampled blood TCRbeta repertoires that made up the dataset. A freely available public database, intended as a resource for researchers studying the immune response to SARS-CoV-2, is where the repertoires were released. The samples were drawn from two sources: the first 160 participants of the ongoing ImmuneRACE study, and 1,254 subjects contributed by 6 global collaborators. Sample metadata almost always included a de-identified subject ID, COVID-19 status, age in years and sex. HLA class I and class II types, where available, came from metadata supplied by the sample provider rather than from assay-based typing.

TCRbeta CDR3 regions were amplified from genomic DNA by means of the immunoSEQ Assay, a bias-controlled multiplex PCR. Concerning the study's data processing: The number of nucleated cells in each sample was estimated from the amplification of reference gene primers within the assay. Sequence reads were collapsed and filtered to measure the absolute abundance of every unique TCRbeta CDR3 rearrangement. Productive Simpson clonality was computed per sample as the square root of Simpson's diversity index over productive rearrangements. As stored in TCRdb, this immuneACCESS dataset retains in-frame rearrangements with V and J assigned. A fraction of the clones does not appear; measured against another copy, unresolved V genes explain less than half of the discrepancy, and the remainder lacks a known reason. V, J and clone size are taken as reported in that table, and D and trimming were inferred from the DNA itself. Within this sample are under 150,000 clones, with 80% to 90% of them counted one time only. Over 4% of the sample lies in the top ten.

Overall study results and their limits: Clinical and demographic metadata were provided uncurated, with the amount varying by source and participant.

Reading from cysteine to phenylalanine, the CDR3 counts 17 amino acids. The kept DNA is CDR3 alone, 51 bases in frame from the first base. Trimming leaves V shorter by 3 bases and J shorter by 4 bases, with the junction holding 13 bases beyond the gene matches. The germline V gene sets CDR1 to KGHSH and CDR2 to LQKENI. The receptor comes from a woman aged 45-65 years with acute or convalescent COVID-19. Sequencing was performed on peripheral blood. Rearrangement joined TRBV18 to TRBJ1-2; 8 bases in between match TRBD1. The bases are TGTGCCAGCTCACCTGGACAGGGCGGCCCACAACTCTATGGCTACACCTTC. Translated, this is CASSPGQGGPQLYGYTF. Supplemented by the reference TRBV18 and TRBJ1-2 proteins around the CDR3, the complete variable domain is NAGVMQNPRHLVRRRGQEARLRCSPMKGHSHVYWYRQLPEEGLKFMVYLQKENIIDESGMPKERFSAEFPKEGPSILRIQQVVRGDSAAYFCASSPGQGGPQLYGYTFGSGTRLTVV.